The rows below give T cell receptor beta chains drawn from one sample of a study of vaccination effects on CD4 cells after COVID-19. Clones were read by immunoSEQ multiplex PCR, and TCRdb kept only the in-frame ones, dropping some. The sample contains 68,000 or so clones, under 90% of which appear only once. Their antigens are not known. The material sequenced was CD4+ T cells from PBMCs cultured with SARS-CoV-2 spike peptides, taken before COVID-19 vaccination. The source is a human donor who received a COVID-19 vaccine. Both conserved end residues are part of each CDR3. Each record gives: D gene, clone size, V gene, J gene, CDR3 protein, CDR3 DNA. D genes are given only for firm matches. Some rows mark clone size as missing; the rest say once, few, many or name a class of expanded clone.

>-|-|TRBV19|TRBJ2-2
CASSTATESGGELFF
TGTGCCAGTAGTACCGCGACAGAATCTGGCGGGGAGCTGTTTTTT
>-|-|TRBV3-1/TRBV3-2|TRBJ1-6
CASSPTWGVGSPLHF
TGTGCCAGCAGCCCCACGTGGGGGGTCGGGTCACCCCTCCACTTT
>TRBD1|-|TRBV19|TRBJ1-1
CASSRDRGSNTEAFF
TGTGCCAGTAGTAGGGACAGGGGCTCAAACACTGAAGCTTTCTTT
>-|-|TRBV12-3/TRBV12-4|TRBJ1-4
CASSPSAEKLFF
TGTGCCAGCAGCCCCTCGGCAGAAAAACTGTTTTTT
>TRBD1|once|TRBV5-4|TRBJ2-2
CASSLDGTVNTGELFF
TGTGCCAGCAGCTTGGACGGGACAGTTAACACCGGGGAGCTGTTTTTT
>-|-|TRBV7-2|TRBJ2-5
CASRSGAGETQYF
TGTGCCAGCCGGTCAGGGGCCGGGGAGACCCAGTACTTC
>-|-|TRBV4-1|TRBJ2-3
CASSQVGRPTDTQYF
TGCGCCAGCAGCCAAGTAGGGCGACCCACAGATACGCAGTATTTT
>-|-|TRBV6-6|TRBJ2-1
CASSTPAVHEQFF
TGTGCCAGCAGTACCCCAGCAGTTCATGAGCAGTTCTTC
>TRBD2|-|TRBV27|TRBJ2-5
CASSTFAGGIQETQYF
TGTGCCAGCAGTACTTTCGCGGGGGGGATTCAAGAGACCCAGTACTTC
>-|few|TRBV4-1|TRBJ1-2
CASSPSLNYGYTF
TGCGCCAGCAGCCCCTCGTTGAACTATGGCTACACCTTC
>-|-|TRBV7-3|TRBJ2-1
CASSAAGESSYNEQFF
TGTGCCAGCAGCGCAGCGGGCGAGAGCTCCTACAATGAGCAGTTCTTC
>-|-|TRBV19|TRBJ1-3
CASSTVLTSSGNTIYF
TGTGCCAGTAGTACAGTCTTGACTAGCTCTGGAAACACCATATATTTT
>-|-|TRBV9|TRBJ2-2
CASSPPTNTGELFF
TGTGCCAGCTCCCCACCCACGAACACCGGGGAGCTGTTTTTT
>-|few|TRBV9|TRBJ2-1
CASSVGAGSYNEQFF
TGTGCCAGCAGCGTAGGGGCGGGGTCCTACAATGAGCAGTTCTTC
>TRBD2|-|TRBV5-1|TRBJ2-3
CASSQNPAGATDTQYF
TGCGCCAGCAGCCAGAACCCAGCGGGGGCCACAGATACGCAGTATTTT
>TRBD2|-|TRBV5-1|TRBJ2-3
CASSFRGGEDTQYF
TGCGCCAGCAGCTTTCGGGGGGGGGAAGATACGCAGTATTTT
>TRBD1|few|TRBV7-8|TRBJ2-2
CASSPKTGTGNTGELFF
TGTGCCAGCAGCCCTAAGACCGGGACAGGGAACACCGGGGAGCTGTTTTTT
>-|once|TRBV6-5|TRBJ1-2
CASSPGYGGYTF
TGTGCCAGCAGTCCAGGGTATGGTGGCTACACCTTC
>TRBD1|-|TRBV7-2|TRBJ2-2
CASSLRPDRVYTGELFF
TGTGCCAGCAGCTTACGTCCCGACAGGGTTTACACCGGGGAGCTGTTTTTT
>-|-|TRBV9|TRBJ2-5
CASSVASQETQYF
TGTGCCAGCAGCGTAGCCAGTCAAGAGACCCAGTACTTC
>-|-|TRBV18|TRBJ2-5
CASSPTVQETQYF
TGTGCCAGCTCACCAACAGTTCAAGAGACCCAGTACTTC
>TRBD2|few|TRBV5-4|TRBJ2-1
CASSLASRGGYNEQFF
TGTGCCAGCAGCTTGGCCTCGCGGGGGGGATACAATGAGCAGTTCTTC
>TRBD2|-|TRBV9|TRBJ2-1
CASSAHKGLAGVNEQFF
TGTGCCAGCAGCGCCCACAAGGGACTAGCGGGGGTAAATGAGCAGTTCTTC
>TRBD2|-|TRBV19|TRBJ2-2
CASSLGGESTGELFF
TGTGCCAGTAGTCTGGGGGGGGAAAGTACCGGGGAGCTGTTTTTT
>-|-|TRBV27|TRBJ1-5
CASSSRDSNQPQHF
TGTGCCAGCAGCAGCCGGGACAGCAATCAGCCCCAGCATTTT
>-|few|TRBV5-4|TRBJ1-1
CASSSLDRNTEAFF
TGTGCCAGCAGCTCCCTAGACAGGAACACTGAAGCTTTCTTT
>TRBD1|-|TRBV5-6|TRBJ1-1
CASSLTGESEAFF
TGTGCCAGCAGCTTGACAGGGGAGTCTGAAGCTTTCTTT